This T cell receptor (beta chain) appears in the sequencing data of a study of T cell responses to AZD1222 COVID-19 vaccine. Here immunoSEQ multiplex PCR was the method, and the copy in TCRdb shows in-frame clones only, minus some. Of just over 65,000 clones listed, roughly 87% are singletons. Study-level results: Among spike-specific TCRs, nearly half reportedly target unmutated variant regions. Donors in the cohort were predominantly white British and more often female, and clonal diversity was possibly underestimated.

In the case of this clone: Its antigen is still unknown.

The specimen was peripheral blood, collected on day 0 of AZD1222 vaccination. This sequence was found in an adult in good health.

The DNA for the CDR3 is TGTGCCAGCAGCTTAATGCTGGCGGGGGAGCAGTACTTC. Translation gives CASSLMLAGEQYF. The chain is built from TRBV11-1 and TRBJ2-7, with D tentatively TRBD2 (6 bases). Germline CDR1 reads SGHAT; CDR2 reads FQDESV (reference sequence). V lost 2 bases, J lost 7 bases, and 12 bases lay in between. CDR3 size: 13 residues. Together with reference TRBV11-1 and TRBJ2-7, the CDR3 gives the full variable domain: EAEVAQSPRYKITEKSQAVAFWCDPISGHATLYWYRQILGQGPELLVQFQDESVVDDSQLPKDRFSAERLKGVDSTLKIQPAELGDSAMYLCASSLMLAGEQYFGPGTRLTVT.